A single sample gave rise to the 6 T cell receptor beta chains below, sequenced in a study of cytomegalovirus exposure and HLA in healthy donors. The data were produced by immunoSEQ multiplex PCR, yet TCRdb's version contains in-frame clones alone and is incomplete. The table shows more than 300,000 clones, with 75% to 90% occurring only once. The source material was PBMCs. The receptors shown here come from a woman aged 18-29 years in good health and CMV-seronegative.

The V and J genes are TRBV11-2 and TRBJ2-7, with D possibly matching TRBD2 (6 bases). The germline V and J ends were trimmed by 6 bases and 4 bases, with 19 bases remaining between them. Germline CDR1 and CDR2: SGHAT and FQNNGV. The CDR3 loop spans 15 amino acids. The CDR3 loop is CASSPGTGVRYEQYF. CDR3 bases: TGTGCCAGCAGTCCCGGAACGGGGGTTCGGTACGAGCAGTACTTC.

The chain couples TRBV7-3 to TRBJ2-2, with 10 bases aligning to TRBD1. V was pared by 5 bases and J by 0 bases, with 0 bases of the junction left unmatched. Germline CDR1 is SGHTA and CDR2 is FQGTGA. The CDR3 contains 15 residues. The CDR3 DNA reads as TGTGCCAGCAGCGGACAGGGGGCGAACACCGGGGAGCTGTTTTTT. Its protein product is CASSGQGANTGELFF.

V is TRBV10-3 and J is TRBJ2-5; 9 bases align to TRBD1. Germline V lookup: CDR1 ENHRY, CDR2 SYGVKD. The CDR3 is 16 amino acids. J gave up 0 bases and V 2 bases, and 4 bases lay outside the gene matches. This chain's CDR3 is CAISERTGAYQETQYF. In nucleotides, the CDR3 is TGTGCCATCAGTGAGAGGACAGGGGCATACCAAGAGACCCAGTACTTC.

The V and J genes are TRBV4-1 and TRBJ2-1; 14 nucleotides match TRBD2. This CDR3 is 15 amino acids long. CDR1 is MGHRA, CDR2 YSYEKL, per germline. Unmatched junction bases numbered 2, after V lost 4 bases and J lost 6 bases. CDR3 DNA sequence: TGCGCCAGCAGCCCGGGACTAGCGGGGGTCAATGAGCAGTTCTTC. This codes for CASSPGLAGVNEQFF.

V gene TRBV2 combines with J gene TRBJ1-2, with 9 positions matching TRBD1. The CDR3 is made up of 12 amino acids. V was pared by 9 bases and J by 7 bases, with 6 bases of the junction left unmatched. CDR1 and CDR2 (germline): SNHLY, FYNNEI. The CDR3 sequence is CASQQGAGGYTF. In DNA, the CDR3 is TGTGCCAGTCAACAGGGGGCGGGTGGCTACACCTTC.

The genes are TRBV28 and TRBJ1-1; tentatively, D is TRBD1 (6 bases). The germline V gene has CDR1 MDHEN and CDR2 SYDVKM. This CDR3 contains 12 residues. V lost 8 bases and J 5 bases, leaving 12 bases between the germline ends. This chain's CDR3 is CASWGQGTEAFF. The DNA for the CDR3 is TGTGCCAGCTGGGGGCAAGGTACTGAAGCTTTCTTT.